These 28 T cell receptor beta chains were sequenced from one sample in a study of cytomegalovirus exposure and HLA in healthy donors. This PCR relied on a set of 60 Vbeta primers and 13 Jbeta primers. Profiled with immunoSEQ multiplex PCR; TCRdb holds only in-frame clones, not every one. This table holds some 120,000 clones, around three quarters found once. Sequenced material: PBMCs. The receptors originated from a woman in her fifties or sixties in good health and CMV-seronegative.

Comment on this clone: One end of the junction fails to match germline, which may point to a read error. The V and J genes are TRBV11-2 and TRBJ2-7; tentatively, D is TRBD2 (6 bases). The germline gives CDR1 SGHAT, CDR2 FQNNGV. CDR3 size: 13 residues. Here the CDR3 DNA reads TGTGCCAGCAGTTTAGCGGTAACCTACGAGCAGTACTTC. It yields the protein CASSLAVTYEQYF. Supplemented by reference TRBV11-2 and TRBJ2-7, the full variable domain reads EAGVAQSPRYKIIEKRQSVAFWCNPISGHATLYWYQQILGQGPKLLIQFQNNGVVDDSQLPKDRFSAERLKGVDSTLKIQPAKLEDSAVYLCASSLAVTYEQYFGPGTRLTVT.

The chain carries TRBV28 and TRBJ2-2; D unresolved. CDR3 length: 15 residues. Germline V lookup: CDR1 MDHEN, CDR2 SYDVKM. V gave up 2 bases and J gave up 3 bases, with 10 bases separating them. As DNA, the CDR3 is TGTGCCAGCAGTTTAATCCAGGAATACACCGGGGAGCTGTTTTTT. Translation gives CASSLIQEYTGELFF.

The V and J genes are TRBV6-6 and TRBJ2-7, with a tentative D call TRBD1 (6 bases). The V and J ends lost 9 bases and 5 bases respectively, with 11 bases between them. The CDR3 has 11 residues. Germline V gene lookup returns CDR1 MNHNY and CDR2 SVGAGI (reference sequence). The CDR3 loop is CASVGGHEQYF. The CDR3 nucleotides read TGTGCCAGTGTTGGGGGCCACGAGCAGTACTTC.

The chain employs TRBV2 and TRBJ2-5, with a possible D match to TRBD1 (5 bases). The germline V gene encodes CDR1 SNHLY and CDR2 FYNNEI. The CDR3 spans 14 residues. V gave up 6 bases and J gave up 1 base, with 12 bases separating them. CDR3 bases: TGTGCCAGCAGCCGTAGTGACAGCCAAGAGACCCAGTACTTC. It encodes CASSRSDSQETQYF.

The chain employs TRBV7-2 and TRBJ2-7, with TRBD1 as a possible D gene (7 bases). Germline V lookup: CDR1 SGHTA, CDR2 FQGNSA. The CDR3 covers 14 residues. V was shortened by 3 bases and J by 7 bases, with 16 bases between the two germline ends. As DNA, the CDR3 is TGTGCCAGCAGCTTCCTGGAGGGGGCGGGTGAGCAGTACTTC. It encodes CASSFLEGAGEQYF. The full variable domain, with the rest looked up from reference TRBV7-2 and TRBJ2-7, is GAGVSQSPSNKVTEKGKDVELRCDPISGHTALYWYRQSLGQGLEFLIYFQGNSAPDKSGLPSDRFSAERTGGSVSTLTIQRTQQEDSAVYLCASSFLEGAGEQYFGPGTRLTVT.

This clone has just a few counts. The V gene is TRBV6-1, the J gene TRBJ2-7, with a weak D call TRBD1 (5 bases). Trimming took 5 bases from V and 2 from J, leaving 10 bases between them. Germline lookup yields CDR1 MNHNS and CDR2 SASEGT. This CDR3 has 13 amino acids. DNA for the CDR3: TGTGCCAGCAGTCGAGACAGTGCCTACGAGCAGTACTTC. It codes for CASSRDSAYEQYF.

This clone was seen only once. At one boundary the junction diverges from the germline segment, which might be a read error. CDR3 region: CASSFFGSAGITNYGHTF. The CDR3 DNA reads as TGTGCCAGCAGTTTTTTTGGGTCTGCCGGTATTACTAACTATGGCCACACCTTC. The chain combines TRBV28 with TRBJ1-2; no definite D call. This CDR3 has 18 amino acids. Germline values: CDR1 MDHEN, CDR2 SYDVKM.

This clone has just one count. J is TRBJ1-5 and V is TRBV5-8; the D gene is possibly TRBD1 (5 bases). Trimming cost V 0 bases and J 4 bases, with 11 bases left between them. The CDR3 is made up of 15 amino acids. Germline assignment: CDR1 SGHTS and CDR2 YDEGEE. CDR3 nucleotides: TGTGCCAGCAGCTTGGGACAGCAAGTTAATCAGCCCCAGCATTTT. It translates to CASSLGQQVNQPQHF.

The CDR3 DNA follows: TGTGCCTGGAGTGTACAGGGATTCGGCTACACCTTC. It specifies CAWSVQGFGYTF. V and J are TRBV30 and TRBJ1-2; a possible D gene is TRBD1 (6 bases). Germline V gene lookup returns CDR1 GTSNPN and CDR2 SVGIG (reference sequence). The ends were cut back, 0 bases at V and 8 bases at J, with 10 bases in the middle. The CDR3 length is 12 residues. The full variable domain, its missing parts supplied by reference TRBV30 and TRBJ1-2, is SQTIHQWPATLVQPVGSPLSLECTVEGTSNPNLYWYRQAAGRGLQLLFYSVGIGQISSEVPQNLSASRPQDRQFILSSKKLLLSDSGFYLCAWSVQGFGYTFGSGTRLTVV.

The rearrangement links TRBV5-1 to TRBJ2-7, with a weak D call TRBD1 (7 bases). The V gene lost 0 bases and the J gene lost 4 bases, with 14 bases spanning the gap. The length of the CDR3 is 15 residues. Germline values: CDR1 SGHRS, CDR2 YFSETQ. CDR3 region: CASSLAWDSGYEQYF. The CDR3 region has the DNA TGCGCCAGCAGCTTGGCGTGGGACAGCGGGTACGAGCAGTACTTC.

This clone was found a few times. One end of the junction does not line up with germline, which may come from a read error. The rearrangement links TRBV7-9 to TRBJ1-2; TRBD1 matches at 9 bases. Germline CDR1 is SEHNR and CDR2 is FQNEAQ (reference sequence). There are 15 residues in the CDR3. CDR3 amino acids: CSSSPVTDRGDGYTF. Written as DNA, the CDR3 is TGTTCCAGCAGCCCAGTTACGGACAGGGGAGATGGCTACACCTTC.

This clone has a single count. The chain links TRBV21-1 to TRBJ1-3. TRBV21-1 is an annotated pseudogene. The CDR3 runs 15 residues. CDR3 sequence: CASSLRVCSGNTIYF. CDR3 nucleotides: TGTGCCAGCAGCTTGCGGGTTTGCTCTGGAAACACCATATATTTT.

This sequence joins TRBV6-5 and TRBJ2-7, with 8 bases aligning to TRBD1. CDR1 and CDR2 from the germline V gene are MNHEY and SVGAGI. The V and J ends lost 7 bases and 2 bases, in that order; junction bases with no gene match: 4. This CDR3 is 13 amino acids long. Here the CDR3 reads CASTKGQAYEQYF. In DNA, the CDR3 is TGTGCCAGCACCAAGGGACAGGCCTACGAGCAGTACTTC.

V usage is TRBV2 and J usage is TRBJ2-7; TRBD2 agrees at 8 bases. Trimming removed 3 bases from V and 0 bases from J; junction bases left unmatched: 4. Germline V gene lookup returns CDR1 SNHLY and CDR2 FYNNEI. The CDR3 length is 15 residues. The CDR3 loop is CASSDGRGVSYEQYF. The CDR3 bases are TGTGCCAGCAGTGATGGGCGGGGGGTCTCCTACGAGCAGTACTTC.

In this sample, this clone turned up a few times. DNA for the CDR3: TGTGCCAGCAGCGTTTCGGGAGGGCTGTCCTACGAGCAGTACTTC. Its protein product is CASSVSGGLSYEQYF. The V gene is TRBV9, the J gene TRBJ2-7; 8 bases are shared with TRBD2. Trimming at V came to 2 bases and at J to 1 base, leaving 5 bases not matched to a gene. The length of the CDR3 is 15 residues. The germline CDR1 and CDR2 sequences are SGDLS and YYNGEE.

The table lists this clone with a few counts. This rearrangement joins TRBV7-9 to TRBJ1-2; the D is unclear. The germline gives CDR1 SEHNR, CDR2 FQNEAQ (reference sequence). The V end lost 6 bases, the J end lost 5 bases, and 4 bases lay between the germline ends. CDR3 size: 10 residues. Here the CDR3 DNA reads TGTGCCAGCAGACAGTATGGCTACACCTTC. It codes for CASRQYGYTF.

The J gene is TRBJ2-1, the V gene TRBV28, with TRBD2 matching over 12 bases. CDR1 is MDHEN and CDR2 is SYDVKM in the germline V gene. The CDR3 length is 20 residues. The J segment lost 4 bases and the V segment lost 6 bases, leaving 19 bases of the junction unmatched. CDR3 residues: CASRGATAAGTSGRYNEQFF. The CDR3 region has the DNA TGTGCCAGCAGGGGAGCAACAGCGGCCGGGACTAGCGGGCGGTACAATGAGCAGTTCTTC.

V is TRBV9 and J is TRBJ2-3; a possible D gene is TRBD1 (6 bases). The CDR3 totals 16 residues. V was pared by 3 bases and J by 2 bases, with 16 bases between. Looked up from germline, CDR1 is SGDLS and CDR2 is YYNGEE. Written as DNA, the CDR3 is TGTGCCAGCAGCGGGGGAGACAGGTTTTTCACAGATACGCAGTATTTT. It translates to CASSGGDRFFTDTQYF.

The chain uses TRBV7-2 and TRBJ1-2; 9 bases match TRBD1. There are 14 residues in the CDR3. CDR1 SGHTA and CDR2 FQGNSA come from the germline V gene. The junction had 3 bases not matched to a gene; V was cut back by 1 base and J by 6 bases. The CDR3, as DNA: TGTGCCAGCAGCTTAGGGACAGGGGACAATGGCTACACCTTC. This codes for CASSLGTGDNGYTF.

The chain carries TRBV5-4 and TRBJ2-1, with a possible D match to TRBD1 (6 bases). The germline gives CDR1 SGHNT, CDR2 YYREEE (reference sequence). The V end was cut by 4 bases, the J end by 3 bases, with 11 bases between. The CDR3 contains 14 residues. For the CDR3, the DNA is TGTGCCAGCAGCCTTGGACAGTTCTACAATGAGCAGTTCTTC. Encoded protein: CASSLGQFYNEQFF.

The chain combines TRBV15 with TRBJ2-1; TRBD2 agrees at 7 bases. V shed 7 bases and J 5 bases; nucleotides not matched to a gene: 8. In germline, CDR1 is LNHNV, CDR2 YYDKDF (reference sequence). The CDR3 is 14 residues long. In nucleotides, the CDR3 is TGTGCCACCACCGCTAGCGGATTGAACAATGAGCAGTTCTTC. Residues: CATTASGLNNEQFF.

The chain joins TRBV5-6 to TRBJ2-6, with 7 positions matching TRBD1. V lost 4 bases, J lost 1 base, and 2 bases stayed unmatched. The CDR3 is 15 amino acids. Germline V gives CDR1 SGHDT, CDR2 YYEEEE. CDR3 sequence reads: CASSRRGSGANVLTF. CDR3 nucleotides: TGTGCCAGCAGCCGCAGGGGGTCTGGGGCCAACGTCCTGACTTTC.

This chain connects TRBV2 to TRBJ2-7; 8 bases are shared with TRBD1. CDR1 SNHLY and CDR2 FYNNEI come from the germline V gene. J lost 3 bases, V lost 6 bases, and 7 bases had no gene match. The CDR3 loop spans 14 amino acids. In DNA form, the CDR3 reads TGTGCCAGCAGGATGGCGGGACAGGTCTACGAGCAGTACTTC. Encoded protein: CASRMAGQVYEQYF.

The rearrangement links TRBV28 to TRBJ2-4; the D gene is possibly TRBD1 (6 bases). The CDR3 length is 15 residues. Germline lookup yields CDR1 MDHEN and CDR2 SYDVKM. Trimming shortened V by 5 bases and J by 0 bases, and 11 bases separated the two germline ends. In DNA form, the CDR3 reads TGTGCCAGCAGTGCCCAGGGGTTAGCCAAAAACATTCAGTACTTC. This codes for CASSAQGLAKNIQYF. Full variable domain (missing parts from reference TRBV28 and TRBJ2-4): DVKVTQSSRYLVKRTGEKVFLECVQDMDHENMFWYRQDPGLGLRLIYFSYDVKMKEKGDIPEGYSVSREKKERFSLILESASTNQTSMYLCASSAQGLAKNIQYFGAGTRLSVL.

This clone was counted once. The CDR3 nucleotides read TGTGCCAGCGAGGGAAGCTCCTACAATGAGCAGTTCTTC. Protein: CASEGSSYNEQFF. The chain joins TRBV2 to TRBJ2-1; the D gene is possibly TRBD2 (5 bases). Trimming took off 8 bases at V and 0 bases at J, with 8 bases between the two ends. Germline assignment: CDR1 SNHLY and CDR2 FYNNEI. The CDR3 is 13 amino acids.

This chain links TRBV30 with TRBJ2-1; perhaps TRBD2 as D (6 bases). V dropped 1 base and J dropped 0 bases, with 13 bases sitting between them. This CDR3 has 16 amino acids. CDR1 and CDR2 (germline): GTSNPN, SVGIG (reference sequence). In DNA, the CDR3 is TGTGCCTGGAGTGCCCGGGGGTTAAGCTCCTACAATGAGCAGTTCTTC. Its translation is CAWSARGLSSYNEQFF.

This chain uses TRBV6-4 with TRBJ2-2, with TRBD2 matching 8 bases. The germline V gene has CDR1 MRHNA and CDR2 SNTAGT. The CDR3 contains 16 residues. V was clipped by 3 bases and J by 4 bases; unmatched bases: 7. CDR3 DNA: TGTGCCAGCAGTGATGAGGGACTAGTGTCCACCGGGGAGCTGTTTTTT. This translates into CASSDEGLVSTGELFF.

In DNA form, the CDR3 reads TGTGCCACCAGCAGGGACAGGGGAGGATACTCTGGGGCCAACGTCCTGACTTTC. Protein: CATSRDRGGYSGANVLTF. The J gene is TRBJ2-6, the V gene TRBV15; 9 positions match TRBD1. The J segment lost 0 bases and the V segment lost 3 bases, leaving 6 bases of the junction unmatched. There are 18 residues in the CDR3. Germline CDR1 LNHNV, CDR2 YYDKDF (reference sequence).